In its sample, the clone carrying this T cell receptor (beta chain) was seen once. In the authors' methods: Amplification from reference gene primers served as the basis for estimated nucleated cell counts. TCRdb keeps only in-frame clones here, not all; method: immunoSEQ multiplex PCR. V and J calls and clone size are copied from that table; D and trimming were computed from the DNA. The top ten hold roughly a tenth of the sample, which has about 330,000 clones, roughly 87% seen once. Germline V gene lookup returns CDR1 MNHEY and CDR2 SMNVEV (reference sequence). The CDR3 runs to 15 residues. V was cut by 5 bases and J by 3 bases, with 17 bases left in between. This record comes from a study of blood T cell repertoires in COVID-19.

The genes are TRBV27 and TRBJ2-7, with D possibly being TRBD1 (6 bases). This clonotype was sampled from a man aged 25 to 40 with COVID-19, enrolled during active disease. The sample comprised peripheral blood. CDR3 residues: CASSELDRGRYEQYF. The DNA of the CDR3 is TGTGCCAGCAGTGAATTGGACAGAGGACGCTACGAGCAGTACTTC.